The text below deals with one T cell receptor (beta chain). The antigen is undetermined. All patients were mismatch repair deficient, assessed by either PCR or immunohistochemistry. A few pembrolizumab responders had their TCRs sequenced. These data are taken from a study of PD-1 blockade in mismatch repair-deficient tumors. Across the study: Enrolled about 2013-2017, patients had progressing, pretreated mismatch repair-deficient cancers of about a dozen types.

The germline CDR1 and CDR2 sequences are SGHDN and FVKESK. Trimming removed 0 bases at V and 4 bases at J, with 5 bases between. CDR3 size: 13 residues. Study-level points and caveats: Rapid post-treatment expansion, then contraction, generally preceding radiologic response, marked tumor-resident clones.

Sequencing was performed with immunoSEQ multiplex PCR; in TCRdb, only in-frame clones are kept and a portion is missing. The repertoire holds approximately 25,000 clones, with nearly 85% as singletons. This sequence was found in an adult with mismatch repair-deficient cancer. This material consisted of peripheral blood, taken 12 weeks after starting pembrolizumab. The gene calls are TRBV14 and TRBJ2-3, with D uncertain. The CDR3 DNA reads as TGTGCCAGCAGCCAAGATTCTGCAGATACGCAGTATTTT. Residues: CASSQDSADTQYF.